Following are 13 T cell receptor beta chains from one sample sequenced in a study of blood T cell repertoires in COVID-19. Assay: immunoSEQ multiplex PCR; the TCRdb copy retains only in-frame clones and omits some. This repertoire shows 200,000 or so clones, about 88% found once; its top ten account for about 6.8%. Sequenced: peripheral blood. Receptor source: a woman in her thirties or forties who had recovered from COVID-19.

This chain links TRBV5-1 with TRBJ2-5; 9 bases line up with TRBD2. CDR3 length: 17 amino acids. CDR1 SGHRS and CDR2 YFSETQ come from the germline V gene. J lost 2 bases, V lost 0 bases, and 8 bases had no gene match. The CDR3 loop reads CASSLGAAGGPQETQYF. For the CDR3, the DNA is TGCGCCAGCAGCTTGGGTGCGGCGGGAGGGCCGCAAGAGACCCAGTACTTC.

V usage is TRBV6-6 and J usage is TRBJ2-7; TRBD1 agrees at 11 bases. Germline lookup yields CDR1 MNHNY and CDR2 SVGAGI (reference sequence). Losses at the gene ends were 2 bases for V and 7 bases for J; bases not matched to a gene: 10. This CDR3 contains 16 residues. The CDR3 coding sequence is TGTGCCAGCAGTTACGTTACAGGACAGGGGGCCAGGGAGCAGTACTTC. It is translated as CASSYVTGQGAREQYF.

This chain joins TRBV7-7 and TRBJ2-1; 8 positions match TRBD2. The CDR3 contains 15 residues. V dropped 5 bases and J dropped 0; count of bases not matched to a gene: 3. Germline CDR1 reads SSHAT; CDR2 reads FNYEAQ (reference sequence). The CDR3 DNA reads TGTGCCAGCAGCCCAAGCGGGAGCTCCTACAATGAGCAGTTCTTC. Protein sequence: CASSPSGSSYNEQFF. Full variable domain (missing parts from reference TRBV7-7 and TRBJ2-1): GAGVSQSPRYKVTKRGQDVTLRCDPISSHATLYWYQQALGQGPEFLTYFNYEAQPDKSGLPSDRFSAERPEGSISTLTIQRTEQRDSAMYRCASSPSGSSYNEQFFGPGTRLTVL.

CDR3 nucleotide sequence: TGTGCCAGCAGCGTAGGTAGCGGGAGATGGAATGAGCAGTTCTTC. Amino acids: CASSVGSGRWNEQFF. The genes are TRBV9 and TRBJ2-1; 9 bases match TRBD2. The trim removed 0 bases at V and 7 bases at J, leaving 5 bases unmatched. The CDR3 covers 15 residues. In germline, CDR1 is SGDLS, CDR2 YYNGEE.

The chain uses TRBV7-2 and TRBJ1-1; 9 nucleotides align to TRBD1. The J segment lost 0 bases and the V segment lost 5 bases, leaving 1 base of the junction unmatched. The germline V gene has CDR1 SGHTA and CDR2 FQGNSA. The CDR3 contains 14 residues. The CDR3 spells CASSGTGLNTEAFF. The DNA of the CDR3 is TGTGCCAGCAGCGGGACAGGGTTGAACACTGAAGCTTTCTTT.

The chain's CDR3 is CASSVELAGGLGSDTQYF. In DNA form, the CDR3 reads TGTGCCAGCAGCGTAGAACTAGCGGGAGGGCTAGGTTCAGATACGCAGTATTTT. This chain uses TRBV9 with TRBJ2-3, with 13 bases identical to TRBD2. Losses at the gene ends were 0 bases for V and 4 bases for J; bases not matched to a gene: 8. This CDR3 is 18 amino acids long. Germline values: CDR1 SGDLS, CDR2 YYNGEE. Looking up the rest from reference TRBV9 and TRBJ2-3 gives the full variable domain: DSGVTQTPKHLITATGQRVTLRCSPRSGDLSVYWYQQSLDQGLQFLIQYYNGEERAKGNILERFSAQQFPDLHSELNLSSLELGDSALYFCASSVELAGGLGSDTQYFGPGTRLTVL.

The gene calls are TRBV19 and TRBJ2-2; 14 bases line up with TRBD2. Germline V CDR1 and CDR2: LNHDA, SQIVND (reference sequence). V gave up 7 bases and J gave up 8 bases; unmatched junction bases: 18. The CDR3 totals 19 residues. The CDR3 DNA sequence: TGTGCCAGTAAGGGCAGCGGACTAGCGGGAGGCCCGGACGTAGGGGAGCTGTTTTTT. Its translation: CASKGSGLAGGPDVGELFF.

This chain uses TRBV7-2 with TRBJ2-1; weak D call: TRBD1 (5 bases). From germline, CDR1 is SGHTA and CDR2 FQGNSA. Deletions cut 2 bases from V and 5 bases from J, with 7 bases between. The CDR3 is 13 residues long. CDR3 residues: CASSLQGNNEQFF. The CDR3 DNA reads TGTGCCAGCAGCTTACAGGGAAACAATGAGCAGTTCTTC.

The rearrangement links TRBV12-5 to TRBJ2-7; 14 nucleotides line up with TRBD2. The end of the DNA fits TRBJ2-5 better, so the J call may be wrong. The CDR3 covers 15 residues. Germline CDR1 LGHNT, CDR2 FRNRAP. CDR3 region: CASGPGTSGRETQYF. DNA for the CDR3: TGTGCTAGTGGTCCCGGGACTAGCGGGAGAGAGACCCAGTACTTC.

The V and J genes are TRBV18 and TRBJ1-1; the D is unclear. CDR1 and CDR2 (germline): KGHSH, LQKENI. V was pared by 5 bases and J by 0 bases, with 13 bases between. The CDR3 spans 15 residues. The DNA for the CDR3 is TGTGCCAGCTCAAAAGTGGCCGGGGTGAACACTGAAGCTTTCTTT. Its protein product is CASSKVAGVNTEAFF.

This clone was detected only once. CDR3 nucleotide sequence: TGTGCCAGCAGCTTCCTAGCGGGAGTCGGTAATGAGCAGTTCTTC. It yields the protein CASSFLAGVGNEQFF. J is TRBJ2-1 and V is TRBV4-2, with 10 positions matching TRBD2. Germline V lookup: CDR1 LGHNA, CDR2 YNFKEQ. The ends lost 5 bases at V and 7 bases at J; junction bases unmatched: 8. This CDR3 is 15 amino acids long.

The chain links TRBV5-6 to TRBJ2-1, with TRBD1 identical over 9 bases. This CDR3 is built from 15 residues. Germline V gives CDR1 SGHDT, CDR2 YYEEEE. V lost 1 base and J lost 6; bases outside the gene matches: 5. CDR3 DNA sequence: TGTGCCAGCAGCTTGACAGGGGGCGCCCCCAATGAGCAGTTCTTC. Amino acids: CASSLTGGAPNEQFF.

V gene TRBV3-1 (or the pseudogene TRBV3-2) combines with J gene TRBJ1-1; unclear D gene. The V gene's germline CDR1 is LGHDT and CDR2 YNNKEL (reference sequence). V was clipped by 4 bases and J by 1 base, with 10 bases between them. The CDR3 is 14 amino acids. The CDR3 loop is CASSPPAGNTEAFF. The CDR3 bases are TGTGCCAGCAGCCCACCGGCGGGGAACACTGAAGCTTTCTTT.